This T cell receptor beta chain was captured by sequencing in a study of shared clonotypes between healthy human individuals. Study-level points and caveats: Shared clonotypes across all four donors exceeded non-shared ones in generation probability. Sequencing depth was a factor that was expected to affect clonotype sharing among donors.

Trimming removed 3 bases from V and 4 bases from J; junction bases left unmatched: 8. The CDR3 runs to 16 residues. CDR1 and CDR2 (germline): MGHRA, YSYEKL. Healthy adults negative for HIV, lacking recent acute infections or vaccinations, served as donors. With regard to this clone: Its antigen is unidentified.

At deep level, the assay was performed. The data were produced by immunoSEQ multiplex PCR, yet TCRdb's version contains in-frame clones alone and is incomplete. This sample has fewer than 3 million clones; about nine tenths occur once, and the top ten carry approximately 0.39%. The sequenced sample was naive CD4+ T cells from PBMCs. Regarding subset: CD45RA+ positively selected. The chain uses TRBV4-1 and TRBJ2-1; 8 nucleotides agree with TRBD2. The receptor was isolated from a man between 18 and 29 years old in good health. Some clones in this sample may be carry-over from other donors' samples. CDR3 sequence reads: CASSHHSGINYNEQFF. The CDR3 DNA reads TGCGCCAGCAGCCACCATAGCGGGATCAATTACAATGAGCAGTTCTTC.